This T cell receptor (beta chain) was captured by sequencing in a study of blood T cell repertoires in COVID-19. About the research overall: Sample material is recorded as cDNA or gDNA derived from T cells, B-cell-depleted T cells, or PBMCs.

Per the authors' pipeline: Estimated nucleated cell counts came from reference gene primer amplification. Data came from immunoSEQ multiplex PCR; TCRdb stores just in-frame clones and leaves some out. That table supplies the V and J calls and clone size; D and trimming were determined from the DNA. The sample shows 130,000 or so clones, around nine tenths of them seen only once. This clone has only one observation. CDR1 SNHLY and CDR2 FYNNEI come from the germline V gene. The CDR3 has 16 residues. V was clipped by 6 bases and J by 7 bases; unmatched bases: 17. The sequenced sample consisted of peripheral blood. V and J are TRBV2 and TRBJ2-7, with TRBD2 matching 8 bases. This receptor was taken from a human donor in a cohort sampled during active COVID-19. The CDR3 DNA follows: TGTGCCAGCAGCTTTGTCGTAGCGGGGCCGAACAGGGAGCAGTACTTC. Amino acid sequence: CASSFVVAGPNREQYF.